These 6 T cell receptor beta chains originate from one sample sequenced in a study of T cell repertoires in cytomegalovirus infection. A single record per CDR3 protein comes from TCRdb applying MiXCR to the reads. The data contain about 130,000 distinct CDR3 sequences, 7.5% to 9% of them singletons. Sequenced: PBMCs. The source of these receptors is a human donor in good health (CMV status not recorded). Some clones in this sample may be carry-over from other donors' samples.

As regards this clonotype: This may come from a read error, since a much larger clone is one base off. This chain links TRBV15 with TRBJ1-2; tentative D call: TRBD1 (6 bases). Germline CDR1 LNHNV, CDR2 YYDKDF (reference sequence). The CDR3 runs 14 residues. The CDR3 nucleotides read TGTGCCACCAGCAGAGAGGACAGCCTCTATGGCTACAACTTC. It translates to CATSREDSLYGYNF. Filled out from reference TRBV15 and TRBJ1-2, the complete variable domain reads DAMVIQNPRYQVTQFGKPVTLSCSQTLNHNVMYWYQQKSSQAPKLLFHYYDKDFNNEADTPDNFQSRRPNTSFCFLDIRSPGLGDTAMYLCATSREDSLYGYNFGSGTRLTVV.

This clonotype was recorded at least ten times. V and J are TRBV20-1 and TRBJ1-1; the match to TRBD1 covers 8 bases. Trimming at V came to 3 bases and at J to 10 bases, leaving 10 bases not matched to a gene. The CDR3 consists of 13 residues. Germline CDR1 reads DFQATT; CDR2 reads SNEGSKA (reference sequence). CDR3 sequence reads: CSASPRTGSIAFF. The CDR3 region has the DNA TGCAGTGCTAGTCCAAGGACAGGGTCCATAGCTTTCTTT.

This clonotype has at least ten counts. The chain has TRBV28 and TRBJ2-1; D remains unclear. The V gene's germline CDR1 is MDHEN and CDR2 SYDVKM. CDR3 size: 11 residues. The V end was cut by 1 base, the J end by 5 bases, with 0 bases between. The CDR3 DNA reads as TGTGCCAGCAGTTTATACAATGAGCAGTTCTTC. This gives the protein CASSLYNEQFF.

This clonotype was detected ten times or more. This sequence joins TRBV12-3 or TRBV12-4 and TRBJ1-1; possibly TRBD1 for D (6 bases). CDR3 length equals 16 residues. Between the trimmed V and J ends, which lost 1 base and 5 bases, there was a span of 17 bases. The CDR3 coding sequence is TGTGCCAGCAGTTTAGGTCAGGGGCTGGGGAATACTGAAGCTTTCTTT. It yields the protein CASSLGQGLGNTEAFF.

In its sample, this clonotype was seen many times. The chain is built from TRBV7-2 and TRBJ2-3; 11 nucleotides align to TRBD2. Unmatched junction bases numbered 10, after V lost 6 bases and J lost 2 bases. CDR3 size: 17 residues. The V gene's germline CDR1 is SGHTA and CDR2 FQGNSA. The CDR3: CASRIAGGPGSTDTQYF. The CDR3 DNA is TGTGCCAGCAGAATAGCGGGGGGGCCGGGCTCCACAGATACGCAGTATTTT.

There are many counts of this clonotype. The chain recombines TRBV6-5 with TRBJ2-7; D is perhaps TRBD1 (6 bases). The CDR3 has 15 amino acids. Germline V gene sequence: CDR1 MNHEY, CDR2 SVGAGI. Trimming stripped 5 bases from V and 3 bases from J, with 17 bases between. CDR3 nucleotide sequence: TGTGCCAGCAGTCCCAACAGGGCGACTGACTACGAGCAGTACTTC. Amino acids: CASSPNRATDYEQYF.